This T cell receptor (beta chain) is from a study of blood T cell repertoires in COVID-19. Study summary: From the United States, Italy and Spain came samples of acute and convalescent COVID-19.

CDR3 length: 14 residues. Germline V CDR1 and CDR2: SGHTA, FQGTGA. The V end was cut by 5 bases, the J end by 5 bases, with 15 bases between. Recruitment covered roughly 22 US areas and drew participants whose ages spanned about 18 to 100 years. Assay: immunoSEQ multiplex PCR; the TCRdb copy retains only in-frame clones and omits some. Of around 300,000 clones listed, around nine tenths are singletons. The sequence came from an older woman who had recovered from COVID-19. V usage is TRBV7-3 and J usage is TRBJ1-2; D gene unclear. The specimen sequenced was PBMCs or T cells enriched from blood (not recorded which). CDR3 coding DNA: TGTGCCAGCAGCCCCGGGCGGGCTGGGTATGGCTACACCTTC. Translation: CASSPGRAGYGYTF.